The clone carrying this T cell receptor (beta chain) was observed a handful of times. What it binds is not known. This sample was included in a study of identical twins. TCRdb passed the 5' RACE reads through MiXCR, listing each CDR3 protein once. This table has 550,000 to 700,000 distinct CDR3 sequences, approximately 10% appearing once. Regarding the study as a whole: While abundant cord blood beta clonotypes carried fewer insertions, memory repertoires showed no such pattern.

Germline lookup yields CDR1 SGHTA and CDR2 FQGNSA. The J segment lost 4 bases and the V segment lost 4 bases, leaving 3 bases of the junction unmatched. The CDR3 totals 13 residues. The same sample was also studied in work on yellow fever vaccine responses in identical twins.

The specimen was PBMCs. The clonotype was recovered from a woman aged 18 to 35 in good health. The chain employs TRBV7-2 and TRBJ2-7; TRBD2 matches at 8 bases. CDR3 region: CASSSLAVYEQYF. The CDR3 DNA is TGTGCCAGCAGCTCACTAGCGGTGTACGAGCAGTACTTC. Filled out from reference TRBV7-2 and TRBJ2-7, the complete variable domain reads GAGVSQSPSNKVTEKGKDVELRCDPISGHTALYWYRQSLGQGLEFLIYFQGNSAPDKSGLPSDRFSAERTGGSVSTLTIQRTQQEDSAVYLCASSSLAVYEQYFGPGTRLTVT.